This T cell receptor (beta chain) comes out of a study of OX40 agonist ivuxolimab in advanced cancers. Study in general: Patients in the trial were receiving intravenous ivuxolimab every 2 weeks, at doses of 0.01 to 10 mg/kg. Among those enrolled, mean age was 60 years (range roughly 20 to 79) and about 79% were male. Among those treated, three patients had partial responses, one with hepatocellular carcinoma and two with cutaneous melanoma.

V was cut by 5 bases and J by 0 bases, with 17 bases left in between. Germline V gene data show CDR1 as SGHVS and CDR2 as FQNEAQ. CDR3 size: 18 residues. This clone was counted only a few times. Only in-frame clones appear in the TCRdb table, and some are missing; sequencing was by immunoSEQ multiplex PCR. The sample contains about 76,000 clones, about 88% of which appear only once. Sequenced here: CD4+ or CD8+ T cells sorted from blood, sampled in a trial of the OX40 agonist ivuxolimab. The chain uses TRBV7-8 and TRBJ2-6, with D unresolved. This clonotype originated in an adult with an advanced solid tumor such as melanoma, head and neck, liver or kidney cancer. CDR3 sequence reads: CASSTYERLLSGANVLTF. CDR3 in DNA: TGTGCCAGCAGCACCTACGAGCGTCTTCTCTCTGGGGCCAACGTCCTGACTTTC.